The source of this TCR beta chain is a study of cytomegalovirus exposure and HLA in healthy donors. Study results and limitations: In a later analysis, about 17,000 TCR beta sequences were associated with HLA alleles at 0.05 false discovery rate.

V lost 4 bases to trimming and J lost 5 bases; unmatched junction nucleotides: 7. The CDR3 length is 15 residues. The V gene's germline CDR1 is MNHEY and CDR2 SVGAGI. 60 Vbeta and 13 Jbeta primers were used in PCR. Using immunoSEQ multiplex PCR, the repertoire was profiled, and TCRdb retains in-frame clones only, with some absent. The repertoire includes some 96,000 clones, 60% to 75% of them detected once, and under 4% sits in the top ten. The table lists this clone with a few counts. Its antigen remains unidentified. Nominally healthy donors were sampled, though unrecorded immune exposures were likely.

Sequenced input: PBMCs. The clonotype comes from a man in his sixties in good health and CMV-seronegative. V is TRBV6-5 and J is TRBJ2-3, with TRBD1 matching 9 bases. CDR3 residues: CASSSPGTGIDTQYF. CDR3 coding DNA: TGTGCCAGCAGTTCCCCAGGGACAGGGATAGATACGCAGTATTTT.